This paragraph covers one T cell receptor (beta chain) sequence. Investigators profiled TCR beta VDJ and CDR3 from genomic DNA template. TCRdb processed the reads anew with MiXCR; each CDR3 protein has one entry. This table holds around 180,000 distinct CDR3 sequences, 63% found once. The data are from a study of CD8+CD57+ T cells in acquired aplastic anemia. Trimming stripped 7 bases from V and 2 bases from J, with 12 bases between. This CDR3 has 15 amino acids. Germline V lookup: CDR1 LNHDA, CDR2 SQIVND (reference sequence). Sequences were obtained from sorted CD4+, CD8+, or CD8+CD57+ T cells (not recorded which) from PBMCs. The source is a human donor in good health. This rearrangement joins TRBV19 to TRBJ1-6, with D perhaps matching TRBD1 (5 bases). CDR3 in DNA: TGTGCCAGTATCGAAGGGACCACCTATAATTCACCCCTCCACTTT. It is translated as CASIEGTTYNSPLHF.